The entry that follows covers one T cell receptor beta chain sequence. Authors' processing steps: It was from reference gene primer amplification that nucleated cell counts were estimated. The method was immunoSEQ multiplex PCR; TCRdb's version includes in-frame clones alone and lacks a portion of them. V and J calls plus clone size are reproduced from that table; the DNA served to infer D and trimming. Of roughly 100,000 clones listed, about 88% are singletons. This record belongs to a study of blood T cell repertoires in COVID-19. In the study overall: Sample material is recorded as cDNA or gDNA derived from T cells, B-cell-depleted T cells, or PBMCs.

Trimming pared 5 bases from V and 4 bases from J, leaving 12 bases between. Per germline, CDR1 MDHEN and CDR2 SYDVKM. CDR3 length: 14 residues. The rearrangement joins TRBV28 to TRBJ1-5; weak D call: TRBD1 (5 bases). The TCR sequence derives from a human donor in a cohort sampled during active COVID-19. Sequencing was carried out using peripheral blood. The CDR3: CASSQGFGNQPQHF. The CDR3 DNA sequence: TGTGCCAGCAGTCAGGGATTTGGGAATCAGCCCCAGCATTTT.